This T cell receptor (beta chain) was recorded in a study of blood T cell repertoires in COVID-19. The CDR3 runs 17 residues. Germline CDR1 SGHNT, CDR2 YYREEE (reference sequence). V gave up 3 bases and J gave up 0 bases; unmatched junction bases: 3. Assay used: immunoSEQ multiplex PCR; TCRdb lists only in-frame clones, some missing. The data hold approximately 480,000 clones, with 75% to 90% observed a single time. The sequence came from a woman younger than 30 who had recovered from COVID-19. V and J are TRBV5-4 and TRBJ2-3; the match to TRBD2 covers 14 bases. Sequenced input: PBMCs or T cells enriched from blood (not recorded which). Here the CDR3 DNA reads TGTGCCAGCAGCTCCGGGACTAGCGGGGGTAGCACAGATACGCAGTATTTT. This encodes CASSSGTSGGSTDTQYF.